The 10 T cell receptor beta chains below come from one sample, sequenced in a study of blood T cell repertoires in COVID-19. Here immunoSEQ multiplex PCR was the method, and the copy in TCRdb shows in-frame clones only, minus some. The table has 15,000 to 20,000 clones, about 80% seen once; the top ten hold about 26%. Sequencing was performed on peripheral blood. The source of these receptors is an older woman with active COVID-19.

In nucleotides, the CDR3 is TGCGCCAGCAGCACAGGGTCCGGGGAGCTGTTTTTT. Its protein is CASSTGSGELFF. This chain joins TRBV5-1 and TRBJ2-2, with D tentatively TRBD1 (6 bases). The V end lost 4 bases, the J end lost 6 bases, and 7 bases lay between the germline ends. CDR1 and CDR2 from the germline V gene are SGHRS and YFSETQ. The CDR3 has 12 residues.

This CDR3 is CASSAHSGQGHEQYF. The CDR3 DNA is TGTGCCAGCAGCGCCCACTCGGGACAGGGTCACGAGCAGTACTTC. The chain carries TRBV7-6 and TRBJ2-7; the match to TRBD1 covers 9 bases. Germline V gene lookup returns CDR1 SGHVS and CDR2 FNYEAQ. Trimming removed 5 bases from V and 5 bases from J; junction bases left unmatched: 10. The CDR3 has 15 amino acids. The full variable domain, in which reference TRBV7-6 and TRBJ2-7 provide the parts outside the CDR3, is GAGVSQSPRYKVTKRGQDVALRCDPISGHVSLYWYRQALGQGPEFLTYFNYEAQQDKSGLPNDRFSAERPEGSISTLTIQRTEQRDSAMYRCASSAHSGQGHEQYFGPGTRLTVT.

Only a few counts were recorded for this clone. The chain uses TRBV4-2 and TRBJ1-5; no clear D gene. This CDR3 comprises 14 residues. V was trimmed by 0 bases and J by 9 bases, leaving 12 bases between them. Germline V gives CDR1 LGHNA, CDR2 YNFKEQ. Written as DNA, the CDR3 is TGTGCCAGCAGCCAAGACGACAACCAGAGGCCCCAGCATTTT. Protein sequence: CASSQDDNQRPQHF.

This clone was observed a few times. The chain carries TRBV5-8 and TRBJ1-5; D perhaps matches TRBD1 (5 bases). V was clipped by 3 bases and J by 6 bases, with 7 bases between them. This CDR3 comprises 12 residues. Germline V gives CDR1 SGHTS, CDR2 YDEGEE. The CDR3 spells CASSSGVQPQHF. CDR3 sequence (DNA): TGTGCCAGCAGCTCGGGGGTTCAGCCCCAGCATTTT. The full variable domain, its missing parts supplied by reference TRBV5-8 and TRBJ1-5, is EAGVTQSPTHLIKTRGQQATLRCSPISGHTSVYWYQQALGLGLQFLLWYDEGEERNRGNFPPRFSGRQFPNYSSELNVNALELEDSALYLCASSSGVQPQHFGDGTRLSIL.

This sequence joins TRBV28 and TRBJ1-1; D call uncertain. The CDR3 extends over 13 amino acids. Per germline, CDR1 MDHEN and CDR2 SYDVKM. The V end lost 1 base, the J end lost 5 bases, and 8 bases lay between the germline ends. The CDR3 protein is CASSLFRETEAFF. Here the CDR3 DNA reads TGTGCCAGCAGTTTATTTAGAGAGACTGAAGCTTTCTTT.

The chain is built from TRBV7-6 and TRBJ2-3, with D possibly matching TRBD1 (5 bases). This CDR3 comprises 14 residues. Deletions cut 2 bases from V and 6 bases from J, with 12 bases between. The V gene's germline CDR1 is SGHVS and CDR2 FNYEAQ. The CDR3: CASSLNQGKDTQYF. As DNA, the CDR3 is TGTGCCAGCAGCTTAAATCAGGGAAAGGATACGCAGTATTTT.

The chain combines TRBV19 with TRBJ1-2; D remains unclear. Trimming took 5 bases from V and 7 from J, leaving 17 bases between them. The germline gives CDR1 LNHDA, CDR2 SQIVND (reference sequence). The CDR3 is 14 residues long. CDR3 sequence reads: CASSSGYPSGGYTF. CDR3 DNA sequence: TGTGCCAGTAGTTCGGGGTACCCCTCTGGTGGCTACACCTTC.

Here the CDR3 reads CASSRGTSGRTGELFF. The CDR3 DNA reads as TGTGCCAGCAGCCGAGGAACTAGCGGGAGGACCGGGGAGCTGTTTTTT. The rearrangement joins TRBV14 to TRBJ2-2; 12 nucleotides align to TRBD2. CDR1 is SGHDN, CDR2 FVKESK, per germline. The CDR3 length is 16 residues. Germline trimming cut 4 bases from V and 5 bases from J; bases unmatched to any gene: 5.

V is TRBV6-5 and J is TRBJ1-6; D might be TRBD1 (6 bases). Trimming removed 5 bases at V and 6 bases at J, with 14 bases between. The germline V gene has CDR1 MNHEY and CDR2 SVGAGI. The CDR3 contains 15 residues. DNA for the CDR3: TGTGCCAGCAGTCGACAGGTTATGCTTAATTCACCCCTCCACTTT. Its translation: CASSRQVMLNSPLHF.

This clone has only one observation. This sequence joins TRBV2 and TRBJ1-1; D uncertain. The germline V gene has CDR1 SNHLY and CDR2 FYNNEI. The CDR3 loop spans 13 amino acids. V lost 7 bases and J 0 bases, leaving 9 bases between the germline ends. The CDR3: CASNQVLNTEAFF. DNA of the CDR3: TGTGCCAGCAACCAGGTGCTGAACACTGAAGCTTTCTTT.